Listed here is a single T cell receptor beta chain. The data were taken from a study of patients and donors after allogeneic stem cell transplantation. The CDR3 runs 14 residues. Trimming took off 2 bases at V and 4 bases at J, with 9 bases between the two ends. TCRdb called the RT-PCR reads again in MiXCR, with one record for every CDR3 protein. The table shows about 960,000 distinct CDR3 sequences, with roughly 17% occurring only once. The material sequenced was blood, either unsorted or a sorted T cell fraction (not recorded which). The TCR comes from a human donor who was either an allogeneic HSCT recipient or a stem cell or donor lymphocyte infusion donor (not recorded which). It is not recorded whose cells these are; they may come from a transplant donor. The chain couples TRBV12-3 or TRBV12-4 to TRBJ2-1; D uncertain. Here the CDR3 DNA reads TGTGCCAGCAGTTTAACGGTCTTTTACAATGAGCAGTTCTTC. Translation gives CASSLTVFYNEQFF.